The clone carrying this T cell receptor beta chain was counted a single time. This CDR3 contains 14 residues. Germline V gene data show CDR1 as ENHRY and CDR2 as SYGVKD. With 11 bases removed from V and 0 bases from J, the gap between germline ends came to 17 bases. The data are from a study of shared clonotypes between healthy human individuals. TCRdb's copy holds only in-frame clones and misses some; the assay was immunoSEQ multiplex PCR. The profile shows more than 2,000,000 clones, 93% of them singletons. The chain carries TRBV10-3 and TRBJ2-7; D possibly corresponds to TRBD2 (5 bases). The source is a man aged 18 to 30 in good health. Some clones in this sample may be carry-over from other donors' samples. Sequenced sample: naive CD4+ T cells from PBMCs. Indicated subset: CD45RA+ positively selected. The CDR3 DNA reads as TGTGCCCATACTCCGACGGGGAGCTCCTACGAGCAGTACTTC. Translated, it gives CAHTPTGSSYEQYF.